The clone carrying this T cell receptor (beta chain) was observed a handful of times. The data were obtained in a study of T-cell memory formation after mild COVID-19. CDR1 and CDR2 (germline): SGDLS, YYNGEE. There are 14 residues in the CDR3. The V segment lost 4 bases and the J segment 5 bases; nucleotides outside the gene matches: 8. From the 5' RACE reads, TCRdb called clonotypes with MiXCR, one entry per CDR3 protein. The sample consists of approximately 240,000 distinct CDR3 sequences, roughly 17% of them appearing once. Input material: PBMCs or a T cell subset sorted from them (not recorded which). The chain combines TRBV9 with TRBJ1-1; 7 bases match TRBD1. The receptor was isolated from a man younger than 35 who had mild COVID-19 (a few samples of this study predate the infection). Cell type and time point are not known. The CDR3 nucleotides read TGTGCCAGCAGCTTCTCATCAGGGGGAACTGAAGCTTTCTTT. This gives the protein CASSFSSGGTEAFF.